This T cell receptor (beta chain) was captured by sequencing in a study of graft-versus-host responses after intestinal transplantation. Sequencing used immunoSEQ multiplex PCR; TCRdb keeps in-frame clones, though not all of them. The sample lists some 120,000 clones; about 92% were seen once. CDR1 and CDR2 (germline): LGHNA, YNFKEQ. The CDR3 loop spans 14 amino acids. Between the trimmed V and J ends, which lost 1 base and 6 bases, there was a span of 9 bases. Comment on this clone: Its antigen is currently unknown.

The source of this sequence is a human donor who was the organ donor for an intestinal transplant. The chain is built from TRBV4-2 and TRBJ2-2; no definite D call. Sample: unstimulated CD4+ T cells sorted from spleen or lymph node cells, taken before transplant. In DNA, the CDR3 is TGTGCCAGCAGCCAAGTGTCGTGGGCCGGGGAGCTGTTTTTT. Protein: CASSQVSWAGELFF.